Presented here are 28 T cell receptor beta chains from one specimen sequenced in a study of lymphopenia after photon versus proton radiotherapy. The protocol was immunoSEQ multiplex PCR, while the TCRdb copy is restricted to in-frame clones and leaves out a portion. Of 83,000 or so clones listed, approximately 82% are singletons. This specimen consisted of peripheral blood, obtained from a patient treated with proton-based radiotherapy. The receptor set was obtained from a man aged 60 to 69 with pancreatic cancer.

This chain uses TRBV6-1 with TRBJ2-2, with D possibly matching TRBD1 (6 bases). The CDR3 length is 14 residues. Per the germline V gene, CDR1 is MNHNS and CDR2 is SASEGT. V lost 8 bases and J lost 2, with 12 bases in between. CDR3: CASRDNTNTGELFF. The DNA of the CDR3 is TGTGCCAGCCGGGACAACACTAACACCGGGGAGCTGTTTTTT.

This rearrangement joins TRBV2 to TRBJ1-1; possible D gene TRBD1, 6 bases. The CDR3 extends over 14 amino acids. Trimming took off 9 bases at V and 3 bases at J, with 17 bases between the two ends. Germline values: CDR1 SNHLY, CDR2 FYNNEI. In nucleotides, the CDR3 is TGTGCCAGTGAAAAGGGGGGTGGGTACACTGAAGCTTTCTTT. Its translation: CASEKGGGYTEAFF. The full variable domain, in which reference TRBV2 and TRBJ1-1 provide the parts outside the CDR3, is EPEVTQTPSHQVTQMGQEVILRCVPISNHLYFYWYRQILGQKVEFLVSFYNNEISEKSEIFDDQFSVERPDGSNFTLKIRSTKLEDSAMYFCASEKGGGYTEAFFGQGTRLTVV.

The rearrangement links TRBV2 to TRBJ2-5; D may be TRBD1 or TRBD2 (7 bases each). Germline CDR1 reads SNHLY; CDR2 reads FYNNEI. This CDR3 contains 17 residues. V was shortened by 5 bases and J by 2 bases, with 21 bases between the two germline ends. CDR3 bases: TGTGCCAGCAGTTATCCAACAGGGGCGCGGGAGCAAGAGACCCAGTACTTC. Protein product: CASSYPTGAREQETQYF.

This rearrangement joins TRBV5-8 to TRBJ2-2; D tentatively reads TRBD1 or TRBD2 (5 bases each). CDR1 and CDR2 from the germline V gene are SGHTS and YDEGEE. The CDR3 runs 16 residues. The V end was cut by 4 bases, the J end by 7 bases, with 20 bases between. The chain's CDR3 is CASSRTDPRDGGELFF. CDR3 bases: TGTGCCAGCAGCAGAACCGACCCCCGGGACGGCGGGGAGCTGTTTTTT.

The chain couples TRBV6-1 to TRBJ2-7; 11 bases are shared with TRBD1. The CDR3 has 14 amino acids. V dropped 7 bases and J dropped 6; count of bases not matched to a gene: 8. Germline CDR1 is MNHNS and CDR2 is SASEGT. In DNA, the CDR3 is TGTGCCAGCATACTCGGACAGGGGGCCGTCGAGCAGTACTTC. Protein product: CASILGQGAVEQYF.

This clone occurred a few times. The V and J genes are TRBV9 and TRBJ1-2; TRBD1 aligns across 8 bases. This CDR3 contains 15 residues. Germline V gene data show CDR1 as SGDLS and CDR2 as YYNGEE. V was clipped by 4 bases and J by 8 bases; unmatched bases: 13. This CDR3 reads CASSLNTGGVDGYTF. The CDR3, as DNA: TGTGCCAGCAGCCTCAATACAGGGGGAGTTGACGGCTACACCTTC.

CDR3 coding DNA: TGTGCCAGCAGTTCCACTAGCGGACCCTACTACAATGAGCAGTTCTTC. The encoded protein is CASSSTSGPYYNEQFF. The rearrangement joins TRBV28 to TRBJ2-1, with TRBD2 matching over 8 bases. Germline trimming cut 4 bases from V and 3 bases from J; bases unmatched to any gene: 8. The CDR3 has 16 residues. Germline V lookup: CDR1 MDHEN, CDR2 SYDVKM. The whole variable domain, filled in from reference TRBV28 and TRBJ2-1, reads DVKVTQSSRYLVKRTGEKVFLECVQDMDHENMFWYRQDPGLGLRLIYFSYDVKMKEKGDIPEGYSVSREKKERFSLILESASTNQTSMYLCASSSTSGPYYNEQFFGPGTRLTVL.

This chain uses TRBV5-6 with TRBJ2-1; D not certain. Trimming shortened V by 0 bases and J by 3 bases, and 4 bases separated the two germline ends. CDR1 and CDR2 from the germline V gene are SGHDT and YYEEEE. The CDR3 runs 13 residues. The CDR3 DNA is TGTGCCAGCAGCTTGGCAAGCTACAATGAGCAGTTCTTC. Amino acid sequence: CASSLASYNEQFF.

V and J are TRBV7-2 and TRBJ1-3; no reliable D call. Trimming took 6 bases from V and 0 from J, leaving 9 bases between them. This CDR3 has 14 residues. Germline assignment: CDR1 SGHTA and CDR2 FQGNSA. This chain's CDR3 is CASRKGGSGNTIYF. CDR3 in DNA: TGTGCCAGCAGGAAGGGTGGCTCTGGAAACACCATATATTTT.

The V call is TRBV5-4, the J call TRBJ1-2, with 8 bases aligning to TRBD1. Trimming at V came to 3 bases and at J to 8 bases, leaving 12 bases not matched to a gene. This CDR3 region has 15 residues. CDR1 and CDR2 from the germline V gene are SGHNT and YYREEE (reference sequence). The CDR3 DNA reads as TGTGCCAGCAGCTCCTCCCGGACAGGGCTACTGGGCTACACCTTC. This translates into CASSSSRTGLLGYTF.

This sequence joins TRBV19 and TRBJ2-3; the D gene is possibly TRBD2 (5 bases). This CDR3 is built from 15 residues. Looked up from germline, CDR1 is LNHDA and CDR2 is SQIVND (reference sequence). Trimming stripped 3 bases from V and 4 bases from J, with 14 bases between. The CDR3 DNA reads as TGTGCCAGTAGTATGCGGACTGGAAAGGCAGATACGCAGTATTTT. Translation: CASSMRTGKADTQYF. Based on the CDR3 plus reference TRBV19 and TRBJ2-3, the full variable domain is DGGITQSPKYLFRKEGQNVTLSCEQNLNHDAMYWYRQDPGQGLRLIYYSQIVNDFQKGDIAEGYSVSREKKESFPLTVTSAQKNPTAFYLCASSMRTGKADTQYFGPGTRLTVL.

The chain links TRBV14 to TRBJ1-1, with D maybe TRBD1 (6 bases). There are 13 residues in the CDR3. Germline V gene lookup returns CDR1 SGHDN and CDR2 FVKESK. The V and J ends lost 4 bases and 9 bases respectively, with 15 bases between them. The DNA for the CDR3 is TGTGCCAGCAGCCCCACAGGGTCGTCAAAAGCTTTCTTT. It yields the protein CASSPTGSSKAFF.

The chain recombines TRBV30 with TRBJ2-5; TRBD1 matches at 9 bases. The J call is doubtful: the DNA matches TRBJ2-7 better. There are 13 residues in the CDR3. Germline CDR1 reads GTSNPN; CDR2 reads SVGIG (reference sequence). Here the CDR3 DNA reads TGTGCCTGGGGGACAGGGATCGCCTACGAGCAGTACTTC. Its translation is CAWGTGIAYEQYF.

The chain has TRBV19 and TRBJ1-5; 7 positions match TRBD1. Looked up from germline, CDR1 is LNHDA and CDR2 is SQIVND (reference sequence). Germline trimming cut 5 bases from V and 2 bases from J; bases unmatched to any gene: 3. This CDR3 contains 14 residues. This CDR3 is CASSARGGNQPQHF. In DNA, the CDR3 is TGTGCCAGTAGTGCCAGGGGGGGCAATCAGCCCCAGCATTTT.

The V and J genes are TRBV19 and TRBJ2-2; D unresolved. The CDR3 runs to 15 residues. Germline V CDR1 and CDR2: LNHDA, SQIVND (reference sequence). V gave up 3 bases and J gave up 0 bases, with 8 bases separating them. The CDR3 bases are TGTGCCAGTAGTATTGGTGTTACGAACACCGGGGAGCTGTTTTTT. The encoded protein is CASSIGVTNTGELFF.

The chain recombines TRBV29-1 with TRBJ1-2; 8 nucleotides match TRBD1. The CDR3 is 14 residues long. V lost 0 bases to trimming and J lost 5 bases; unmatched junction nucleotides: 5. The germline gives CDR1 SQVTM, CDR2 ANQGSEA. The CDR3 loop reads CSVEDRTGRYGYTF. DNA of the CDR3: TGCAGCGTTGAAGATCGGACAGGGCGATATGGCTACACCTTC.

This chain links TRBV6-5 with TRBJ1-1; D is unclear. The length of the CDR3 is 15 residues. Trimming left V 6 bases short and J 0 bases short, with 14 bases between. From germline, CDR1 is MNHEY and CDR2 SVGAGI. Written as DNA, the CDR3 is TGTGCCAGCAGCCCCAGTACAGCCATGAACACTGAAGCTTTCTTT. Amino acids: CASSPSTAMNTEAFF.

Only a few counts were recorded for this clone. V and J are TRBV9 and TRBJ2-3, with 7 bases lining up with TRBD2. This CDR3 is built from 16 residues. The trim removed 5 bases at V and 0 bases at J, leaving 9 bases unmatched. Germline CDR1 is SGDLS and CDR2 is YYNGEE. The CDR3 DNA follows: TGTGCCAGCAGTCGGAGTTACGGGAGGAGCACAGATACGCAGTATTTT. Its protein is CASSRSYGRSTDTQYF.

This chain links TRBV28 with TRBJ2-5, with D tentatively TRBD1 or TRBD2 (5 bases each). The germline V gene encodes CDR1 MDHEN and CDR2 SYDVKM. Deletions cut 6 bases from V and 1 base from J, with 15 bases between. The CDR3 is 15 amino acids. The CDR3 here is CASRGSGTVQETQYF. The CDR3 DNA follows: TGTGCCAGCAGAGGTTCCGGGACGGTCCAAGAGACCCAGTACTTC.

The V call is TRBV27, the J call TRBJ1-1; 12 nucleotides agree with TRBD1. Trimming removed 8 bases from V and 6 bases from J; junction bases left unmatched: 7. The CDR3 contains 14 residues. CDR1 and CDR2 from the germline V gene are MNHEY and SMNVEV (reference sequence). The CDR3 spells CASGTGGGLAEAFF. As DNA, the CDR3 is TGTGCCAGCGGGACAGGGGGCGGTTTGGCTGAAGCTTTCTTT.

This clone was counted only a few times. The chain employs TRBV6-5 and TRBJ1-1, with a weak D call TRBD1 (5 bases). V was trimmed by 11 bases and J by 8 bases, leaving 24 bases between them. From germline, CDR1 is MNHEY and CDR2 SVGAGI. The CDR3 runs 14 residues. The CDR3 bases are TGTGCCGTCACGGTTTCTAGGGGAATAAGGGAAGCTTTCTTT. This translates into CAVTVSRGIREAFF.

The chain carries TRBV4-1 and TRBJ2-1, with a weak D call TRBD2 (6 bases). Germline V CDR1 and CDR2: MGHRA, YSYEKL. The CDR3 is made up of 15 amino acids. V was shortened by 1 base and J by 2 bases, with 9 bases between the two germline ends. The CDR3 DNA reads TGCGCCAGCAGCCAAGTAGGGACTCCCTACAATGAGCAGTTCTTC. Protein sequence: CASSQVGTPYNEQFF.

The chain couples TRBV2 to TRBJ2-7, with 7 bases fitting TRBD2. This CDR3 region has 15 residues. J gave up 4 bases and V 4 bases, and 10 bases lay outside the gene matches. Germline values: CDR1 SNHLY, CDR2 FYNNEI. The CDR3 spells CASSGIGGGRYEQYF. CDR3 nucleotide sequence: TGTGCCAGCAGTGGGATTGGCGGGGGACGTTACGAGCAGTACTTC.

V and J are TRBV15 and TRBJ1-3; D is perhaps TRBD1 (5 bases). The V and J ends lost 2 bases and 0 bases respectively, with 20 bases between them. This CDR3 has 19 amino acids. CDR1 and CDR2 (germline): LNHNV, YYDKDF (reference sequence). CDR3 sequence (DNA): TGTGCCACCAGCAGAATCACCGGGACCCCGGAGAGCTCTGGAAACACCATATATTTT. The encoded protein is CATSRITGTPESSGNTIYF.

The chain carries TRBV27 and TRBJ2-7; 7 bases are a match to TRBD2. This CDR3 is built from 16 residues. Germline loops: CDR1 MNHEY, CDR2 SMNVEV (reference sequence). With 6 bases clipped from V and 2 bases from J, the junction kept 13 bases outside the gene matches. CDR3 nucleotide sequence: TGTGCCAGCAGCCCCAGTCACGGCGGGGGAACCTACGAGCAGTACTTC. Translation gives CASSPSHGGGTYEQYF.

This sequence joins TRBV10-3 and TRBJ1-1; 9 nucleotides line up with TRBD1. Germline V gene sequence: CDR1 ENHRY, CDR2 SYGVKD. Trimming removed 10 bases from V and 4 bases from J; junction bases left unmatched: 7. The CDR3 covers 13 residues. CDR3 nucleotide sequence: TGTGCCACCAGGGACAGGGCCCCCACTGAAGCTTTCTTT. Amino acid sequence: CATRDRAPTEAFF.

This clone was seen only a few times. This sequence joins TRBV11-2 and TRBJ2-7; no reliable D call. CDR1 is SGHAT and CDR2 is FQNNGV in the germline V gene. The CDR3 spans 14 residues. V lost 0 bases and J lost 2, with 8 bases in between. CDR3 sequence (DNA): TGTGCCAGCAGCTTAGAGGTCGGTACCTACGAGCAGTACTTC. This translates into CASSLEVGTYEQYF.

This sequence joins TRBV7-6 and TRBJ2-1; tentative D call: TRBD1 (6 bases). The CDR3 sequence is 15 residues long. Germline V gives CDR1 SGHVS, CDR2 FNYEAQ. V shed 5 bases and J shed 0 bases, with 11 bases lying between them. The DNA for the CDR3 is TGTGCCAGCAGCCCGGGCAGGGGCTCCTACAATGAGCAGTTCTTC. This codes for CASSPGRGSYNEQFF.